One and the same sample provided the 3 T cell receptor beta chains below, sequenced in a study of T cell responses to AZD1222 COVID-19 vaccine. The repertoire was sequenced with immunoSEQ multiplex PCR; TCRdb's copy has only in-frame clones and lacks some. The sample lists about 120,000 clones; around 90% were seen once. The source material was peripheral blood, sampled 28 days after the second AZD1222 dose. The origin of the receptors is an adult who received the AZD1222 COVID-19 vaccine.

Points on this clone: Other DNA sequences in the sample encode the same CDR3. CDR3 DNA sequence: TGTGCCAGCAGTTACTCGGTGAACACTGAAGCTTTCTTT. This codes for CASSYSVNTEAFF. The chain couples TRBV6-5 to TRBJ1-1; the D is unclear. CDR1 MNHEY and CDR2 SVGAGI come from the germline V gene. The CDR3 consists of 13 residues. V dropped 0 bases and J dropped 0 bases, with 2 bases sitting between them.

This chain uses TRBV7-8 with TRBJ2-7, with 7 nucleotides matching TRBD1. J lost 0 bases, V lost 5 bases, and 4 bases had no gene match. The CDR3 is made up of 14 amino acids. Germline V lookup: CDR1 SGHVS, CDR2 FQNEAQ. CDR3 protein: CASSARDSSYEQYF. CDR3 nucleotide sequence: TGTGCCAGCAGCGCCCGGGACAGCTCCTACGAGCAGTACTTC. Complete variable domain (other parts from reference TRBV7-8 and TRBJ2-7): GAGVSQSPRYKVAKRGQDVALRCDPISGHVSLFWYQQALGQGPEFLTYFQNEAQLDKSGLPSDRFFAERPEGSVSTLKIQRTQQEDSAVYLCASSARDSSYEQYFGPGTRLTVT.

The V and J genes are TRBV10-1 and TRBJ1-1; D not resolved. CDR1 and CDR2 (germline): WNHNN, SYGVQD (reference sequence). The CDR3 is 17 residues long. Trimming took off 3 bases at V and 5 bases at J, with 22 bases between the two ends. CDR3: CASSDPPLSKRGTEAFF. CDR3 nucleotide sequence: TGCGCCAGCAGTGATCCGCCCCTCAGCAAACGAGGGACTGAAGCTTTCTTT.